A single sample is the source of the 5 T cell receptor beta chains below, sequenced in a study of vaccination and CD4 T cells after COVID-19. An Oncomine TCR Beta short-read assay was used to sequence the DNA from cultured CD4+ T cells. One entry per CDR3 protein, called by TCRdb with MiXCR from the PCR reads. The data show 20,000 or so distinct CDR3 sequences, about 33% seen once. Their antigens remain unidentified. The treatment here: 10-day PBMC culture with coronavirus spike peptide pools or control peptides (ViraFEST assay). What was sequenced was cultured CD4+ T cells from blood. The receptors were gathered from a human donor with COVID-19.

CDR3 nucleotide sequence: TGTGCCAGCAGCCTAGACCTATCTAGCAATCAGCCCCAGCATTTT. Translating gives CASSLDLSSNQPQHF. The chain uses TRBV7-8 and TRBJ1-5, with D unresolved. The CDR3 sequence is 15 residues long. V gave up 5 bases and J gave up 0 bases, with 11 bases separating them. Germline CDR1 SGHVS, CDR2 FQNEAQ.

CDR3: CASSPAPRNTGELFF. The CDR3 nucleotides read TGTGCCAGCAGCCCGGCCCCAAGGAACACCGGGGAGCTGTTTTTT. The chain couples TRBV7-6 to TRBJ2-2; D gene unclear. CDR3 size: 15 residues. From germline, CDR1 is SGHVS and CDR2 FNYEAQ. V lost 5 bases and J 1 base, leaving 11 bases between the germline ends.

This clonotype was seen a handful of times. The chain's CDR3 is CASSLTDRSRTYEQYF. CDR3 coding DNA: TGTGCCAGCAGTTTAACAGACAGGTCCCGAACCTACGAGCAGTACTTC. This sequence joins TRBV27 and TRBJ2-7, with D possibly matching TRBD1 (6 bases). Germline loops: CDR1 MNHEY, CDR2 SMNVEV (reference sequence). V was shortened by 2 bases and J by 2 bases, with 16 bases between the two germline ends. The CDR3 covers 16 residues.

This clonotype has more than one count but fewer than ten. CDR3 bases: TGTGCCAGCAGTGAAAGGCGAGACAGCTATGGCTACACCTTC. Amino acid sequence: CASSERRDSYGYTF. The chain combines TRBV6-1 with TRBJ1-2; tentatively, D is TRBD1 (5 bases). The CDR3 runs 14 residues. CDR1 and CDR2 from the germline V gene are MNHNS and SASEGT. Deletions cut 2 bases from V and 4 bases from J, with 11 bases between.

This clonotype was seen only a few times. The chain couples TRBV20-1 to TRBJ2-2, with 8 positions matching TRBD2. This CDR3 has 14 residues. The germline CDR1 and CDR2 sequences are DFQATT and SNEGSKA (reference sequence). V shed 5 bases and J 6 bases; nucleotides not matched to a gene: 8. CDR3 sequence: CSASRGGLAGELFF. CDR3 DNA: TGCAGTGCTTCACGGGGGGGCTTAGCCGGGGAGCTGTTTTTT.